Listed here are 15 T cell receptor beta chains from one sample, sequenced in a study of radiotherapy plus CTLA-4 blockade in lung cancer (dated by TCRdb to 2016 to 2018). The library came from the immunoSEQ multiplex PCR assay. This immuneACCESS table, as held by TCRdb, lists in-frame sequences with V and J called but not all clones. Of the missing ones, under half trace to an unresolved V gene in checked studies; the others have no known cause. The sample table lists around 110,000 clones, approximately 90% of them with a count of one. 5.5% to 8% of the sample lies in the top ten. The specimen was peripheral blood, collected from a patient treated with radiotherapy plus ipilimumab. These receptors originate from a human donor with non-small cell lung cancer that progressed on radiotherapy plus ipilimumab.

This clone was found once. The chain carries TRBV5-1 and TRBJ1-1, with 8 bases aligning to TRBD1. The V and J ends lost 3 bases and 1 base, in that order; junction bases with no gene match: 2. The CDR3 has 14 residues. Germline CDR1 SGHRS, CDR2 YFSETQ. In DNA, the CDR3 is TGCGCCAGCAGCTCACAGGGGGAGAACACTGAAGCTTTCTTT. Encoded protein: CASSSQGENTEAFF.

The V gene is TRBV9, the J gene TRBJ2-7; unclear D gene. Trimming removed 0 bases at V and 1 base at J, with 8 bases between. The germline V gene encodes CDR1 SGDLS and CDR2 YYNGEE. The CDR3 loop spans 14 amino acids. This CDR3 reads CASSVDSRSYEQYF. The CDR3 nucleotides read TGTGCCAGCAGCGTAGACAGCAGATCCTACGAGCAGTACTTC.

This sequence joins TRBV6-5 and TRBJ1-3; weak D call: TRBD1 (5 bases). CDR1 and CDR2 from the germline V gene are MNHEY and SVGAGI. The V and J ends lost 3 bases and 0 bases respectively, with 9 bases between them. The CDR3 is 15 residues long. CDR3 in DNA: TGTGCCAGCAGTTATCGGGGCTCCTCTGGAAACACCATATATTTT. This encodes CASSYRGSSGNTIYF.

V and J are TRBV11-3 and TRBJ2-3; 9 nucleotides line up with TRBD2. Germline trimming cut 11 bases from V and 0 bases from J; bases unmatched to any gene: 6. Germline V CDR1 and CDR2: SGHNT, YENEEA. The CDR3 sequence is 14 residues long. CDR3 nucleotides: TGTGCCGGAAAAGCGGGAGGAAGCACAGATACGCAGTATTTT. Translating it yields CAGKAGGSTDTQYF. The full variable domain, rest sourced from reference TRBV11-3 and TRBJ2-3, is EAGVVQSPRYKIIEKKQPVAFWCNPISGHNTLYWYLQNLGQGPELLIRYENEEAVDDSQLPKDRFSAERLKGVDSTLKIQPAELGDSAVYLCAGKAGGSTDTQYFGPGTRLTVL.

The chain couples TRBV9 to TRBJ1-2, with TRBD1 matching over 7 bases. Trimming took 0 bases from V and 3 from J; bases not matched to a gene: 20. CDR3 length: 20 residues. Germline V CDR1 and CDR2: SGDLS, YYNGEE. CDR3 sequence (DNA): TGTGCCAGCAGCGTAGTAGGTTTTACGCCAGGGGGATATCCGGACTATGGCTACACCTTC. It is translated as CASSVVGFTPGGYPDYGYTF. The full variable domain, with the rest looked up from reference TRBV9 and TRBJ1-2, is DSGVTQTPKHLITATGQRVTLRCSPRSGDLSVYWYQQSLDQGLQFLIQYYNGEERAKGNILERFSAQQFPDLHSELNLSSLELGDSALYFCASSVVGFTPGGYPDYGYTFGSGTRLTVV.

In regard to this clone: The same CDR3 arises from other DNA sequences in this sample as well. The chain combines TRBV29-1 with TRBJ2-2, with D unresolved. In germline, CDR1 is SQVTM, CDR2 ANQGSEA. This CDR3 comprises 13 residues. Between the trimmed V and J ends, which lost 7 bases and 0 bases, there was a span of 9 bases. Here the CDR3 reads CSAFWPNTGELFF. CDR3 nucleotide sequence: TGCAGCGCCTTTTGGCCGAACACCGGGGAGCTGTTTTTT.

V usage is TRBV5-1 and J usage is TRBJ1-4; 7 bases agree with TRBD1. Germline-derived CDR1 and CDR2 are SGHRS and YFSETQ. Losses at the gene ends were 4 bases for V and 8 bases for J; bases not matched to a gene: 8. The CDR3 totals 14 residues. Here the CDR3 DNA reads TGCGCCAGCAGCCTTACCGACAGGGACGAAAAACTGTTTTTT. Its protein is CASSLTDRDEKLFF.

This chain connects TRBV11-3 to TRBJ2-3, with 8 bases that match TRBD2. The length of the CDR3 is 18 residues. The V gene end was trimmed by 4 bases and the J gene end by 5 bases; junction bases not matched to a gene: 17. Germline V gene data show CDR1 as SGHNT and CDR2 as YENEEA. The CDR3 loop is CASSYPSGSGIRVDTQYF. The CDR3 bases are TGTGCCAGCAGCTACCCGTCGGGTAGCGGGATACGGGTAGATACGCAGTATTTT.

V usage is TRBV18 and J usage is TRBJ1-4, with D possibly matching TRBD1 (5 bases). Germline lookup yields CDR1 KGHSH and CDR2 LQKENI. V was shortened by 3 bases and J by 7 bases, with 18 bases between the two germline ends. The CDR3 runs 16 residues. As DNA, the CDR3 is TGTGCCAGCTCACCCCTGTCGGGGACCGTGAGTGAAAAACTGTTTTTT. Protein product: CASSPLSGTVSEKLFF.

V usage is TRBV14 and J usage is TRBJ2-6; D may correspond to TRBD1 or TRBD2 (6 bases each). The CDR3 sequence is 16 residues long. Germline V gene sequence: CDR1 SGHDN, CDR2 FVKESK. V lost 4 bases and J lost 2, with 12 bases in between. CDR3 protein: CASSRGGRAGANVLTF. In DNA, the CDR3 is TGTGCCAGCAGCCGAGGGGGGAGAGCTGGGGCCAACGTCCTGACTTTC.

The chain joins TRBV19 to TRBJ1-5, with TRBD1 matching over 8 bases. In germline, CDR1 is LNHDA, CDR2 SQIVND (reference sequence). Germline trimming cut 5 bases from V and 3 bases from J; bases unmatched to any gene: 6. This CDR3 comprises 15 residues. CDR3 coding DNA: TGTGCCAGTAGTCTGCAGGGGGCCACCAATCAGCCCCAGCATTTT. The encoded protein is CASSLQGATNQPQHF. The full variable domain, its missing parts supplied by reference TRBV19 and TRBJ1-5, is DGGITQSPKYLFRKEGQNVTLSCEQNLNHDAMYWYRQDPGQGLRLIYYSQIVNDFQKGDIAEGYSVSREKKESFPLTVTSAQKNPTAFYLCASSLQGATNQPQHFGDGTRLSIL.

CDR3 nucleotides: TGTGCCTGGAGTGTACAGGGGGCAAGAGGTTATGGCTACACCTTC. It codes for CAWSVQGARGYGYTF. The V gene is TRBV30, the J gene TRBJ1-2, with 9 bases identical to TRBD1. Germline CDR1 reads GTSNPN; CDR2 reads SVGIG (reference sequence). The CDR3 contains 15 residues. Losses at the gene ends were 0 bases for V and 5 bases for J; bases not matched to a gene: 7.

The genes are TRBV15 and TRBJ2-7; 8 bases agree with TRBD1. The CDR3 runs to 16 residues. Germline V gene data show CDR1 as LNHNV and CDR2 as YYDKDF (reference sequence). Losses at the gene ends were 2 bases for V and 1 base for J; bases not matched to a gene: 7. CDR3 protein: CATSRFRDRNSYEQYF. The CDR3 nucleotides read TGTGCCACCAGCAGATTCAGGGACAGGAATTCCTACGAGCAGTACTTC.

The gene calls are TRBV18 and TRBJ2-5; D unclear. The CDR3 runs 14 residues. Trimming pared 0 bases from V and 5 bases from J, leaving 10 bases between. The germline V gene has CDR1 KGHSH and CDR2 LQKENI. As DNA, the CDR3 is TGTGCCAGCTCACCACCGGGAAACTCGGAGACCCAGTACTTC. Protein: CASSPPGNSETQYF.

The rearrangement joins TRBV2 to TRBJ1-5; D ambiguous. From germline, CDR1 is SNHLY and CDR2 FYNNEI. The CDR3 runs to 13 residues. Trimming took 10 bases from V and 0 from J, leaving 10 bases between them. The CDR3 bases are TGTGCCACCCGTGGGGTTAGCAATCAGCCCCAGCATTTT. Its protein is CATRGVSNQPQHF.